This record covers a single T cell receptor (beta chain). Antigen specificity is unknown. Three rounds of nested PCR, following a modified ARM-PCR protocol, produced the TCRbeta library. TCRdb redid the calling of the multiplex PCR reads with MiXCR, one entry per CDR3 protein. This sample carries more than 85,000 distinct CDR3 sequences, roughly 74% of them seen once, and the ten largest clones take more than 35%. Trimming removed 8 bases from V and 1 base from J, with 11 bases in between. This CDR3 spans 12 amino acids. Germline V gene lookup returns CDR1 SQVTM and CDR2 ANQGSEA. The entry originates in a study of tumor and adjacent non-tumor tissue in lung cancer. Regarding the study as a whole: Significantly higher TCR diversity was found in tumor than normal lung.

This sample's RNA came from whole unsorted tissue. The sample comprised lung tumor tissue. The rearrangement joins TRBV29-1 to TRBJ1-2, with D unresolved. This sequence was found in a woman aged 60-70 years with non-small cell lung cancer. The CDR3 DNA sequence: TGCAGCACCGGAGATGATAACTATGGCTACACCTTC. This sequence encodes CSTGDDNYGYTF. Full variable domain (outside the CDR3, taken from reference TRBV29-1 and TRBJ1-2): SAVISQKPSRDICQRGTSLTIQCQVDSQVTMMFWYRQQPGQSLTLIATANQGSEATYESGFVIDKFPISRPNLTFSTLTVSNMSPEDSSIYLCSTGDDNYGYTFGSGTRLTVV.